This T cell receptor (beta chain) was observed in a study of T cells in Graves' hyperthyroidism and ophthalmopathy. V lost 0 bases to trimming and J lost 8 bases, with 11 bases between them. CDR3 length: 14 amino acids. Per the germline V gene, CDR1 is DFQATT and CDR2 is SNEGSKA (reference sequence). What was amplified from RNA transcripts were TCR beta CDR3 regions. The TCR CDR3 first-round RT-PCR relied on the HTBI primer set. Using its own MiXCR run on the multiplex PCR reads, TCRdb lists one record per CDR3 protein. Counted here are roughly 600,000 distinct CDR3 sequences, around 13% occurring once; the ten biggest clones make up approximately 12%.

The specimen sequenced was blood. This TCR was sampled from a woman aged 50 to 60 with Graves' ophthalmopathy. This sequence joins TRBV20-1 and TRBJ1-6; weak D call: TRBD1 (5 bases). CDR3 in amino acids: CSAREDILYSPLHF. The CDR3 coding sequence is TGCAGTGCTAGAGAGGACATCCTTTATTCACCCCTCCACTTT.